Presented here are 6 T cell receptor beta chains from one specimen sequenced in a study of T cells in localized non-small cell lung cancer. Sequencing was performed with immunoSEQ multiplex PCR; in TCRdb, only in-frame clones are kept and a portion is missing. The table includes around 16,000 clones, around 80% detected once. The sample consisted of peripheral blood, taken before any cancer treatment. These receptors were collected from a male donor at least 60 years old with stage I lung adenocarcinoma.

The chain uses TRBV14 and TRBJ2-2; D is perhaps TRBD1 (6 bases). V dropped 4 bases and J dropped 2 bases, with 14 bases sitting between them. The germline gives CDR1 SGHDN, CDR2 FVKESK. The CDR3 is made up of 16 amino acids. CDR3 nucleotides: TGTGCCAGCAGCCCTTTAGGCAGGGGTAACACCGGGGAGCTGTTTTTT. Encoded protein: CASSPLGRGNTGELFF.

CDR3 in amino acids: CASSQRQGAYEQYF. In nucleotides, the CDR3 is TGCGCCAGCAGCCAAAGGCAGGGGGCCTACGAGCAGTACTTC. The gene calls are TRBV4-3 and TRBJ2-7; 7 bases align to TRBD1. Per the germline V gene, CDR1 is LGHNA and CDR2 is YSLEER. Unmatched junction bases numbered 3, after V lost 2 bases and J lost 2 bases. This CDR3 has 14 residues.

The chain uses TRBV4-2 and TRBJ2-5; the match to TRBD2 covers 11 bases. V dropped 2 bases and J dropped 5; count of bases not matched to a gene: 4. The CDR3 runs 15 residues. Looked up from germline, CDR1 is LGHNA and CDR2 is YNFKEQ. Here the CDR3 DNA reads TGTGCCAGCAGCCAACCGGGACTAGCGGAGGAGACCCAGTACTTC. Protein sequence: CASSQPGLAEETQYF.

V usage is TRBV30 and J usage is TRBJ1-2; 8 bases are shared with TRBD1. Trimming at V came to 2 bases and at J to 7 bases, leaving 9 bases not matched to a gene. Germline V gene sequence: CDR1 GTSNPN, CDR2 SVGIG (reference sequence). The CDR3 extends over 14 amino acids. The CDR3 DNA follows: TGTGCCTGGAGTCTAAGGGTAGACAGGGGTGGCTACACCTTC. It translates to CAWSLRVDRGGYTF.

The chain links TRBV28 to TRBJ2-3, with a weak D call TRBD1 (6 bases). Germline assignment: CDR1 MDHEN and CDR2 SYDVKM. The CDR3 is 15 residues long. V lost 8 bases and J lost 3, with 18 bases in between. As DNA, the CDR3 is TGTGCCAGCGTAGCCTCAGGGGAGAGGACAGATACGCAGTATTTT. Translation gives CASVASGERTDTQYF.

The chain uses TRBV29-1 and TRBJ2-2; 7 positions match TRBD2. The CDR3 is made up of 12 amino acids. Germline CDR1 and CDR2: SQVTM and ANQGSEA. In DNA, the CDR3 is TGCACCGCTAGCGGCAACACCGGGGAGCTGTTTTTT. Its translation: CTASGNTGELFF.